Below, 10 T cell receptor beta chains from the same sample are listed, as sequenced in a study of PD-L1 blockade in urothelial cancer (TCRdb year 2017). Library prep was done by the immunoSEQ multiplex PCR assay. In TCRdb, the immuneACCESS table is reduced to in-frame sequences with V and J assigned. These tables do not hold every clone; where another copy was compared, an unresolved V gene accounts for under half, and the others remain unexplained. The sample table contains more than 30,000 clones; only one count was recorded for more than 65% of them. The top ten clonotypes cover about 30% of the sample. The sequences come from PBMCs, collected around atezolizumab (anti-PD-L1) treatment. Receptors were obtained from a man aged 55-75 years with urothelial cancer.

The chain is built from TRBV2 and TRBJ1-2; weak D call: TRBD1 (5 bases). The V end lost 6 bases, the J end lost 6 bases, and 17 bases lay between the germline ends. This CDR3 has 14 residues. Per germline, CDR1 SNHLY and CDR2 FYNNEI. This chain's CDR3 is CASSALTVPHGYTF. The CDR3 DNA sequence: TGTGCCAGCAGCGCATTGACAGTCCCCCATGGCTACACCTTC.

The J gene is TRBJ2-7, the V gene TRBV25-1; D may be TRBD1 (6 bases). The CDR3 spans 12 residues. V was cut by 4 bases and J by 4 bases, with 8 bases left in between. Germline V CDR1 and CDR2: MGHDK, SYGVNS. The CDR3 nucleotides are TGTGCCAGCAGTGTCGACAGGTACGAGCAGTACTTC. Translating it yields CASSVDRYEQYF.

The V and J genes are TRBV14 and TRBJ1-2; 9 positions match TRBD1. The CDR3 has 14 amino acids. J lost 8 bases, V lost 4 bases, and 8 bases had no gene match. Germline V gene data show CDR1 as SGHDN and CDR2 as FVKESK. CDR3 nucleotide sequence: TGTGCCAGCAGCCTAAACAGGGGGCGCGAGGGCTACACCTTC. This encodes CASSLNRGREGYTF.

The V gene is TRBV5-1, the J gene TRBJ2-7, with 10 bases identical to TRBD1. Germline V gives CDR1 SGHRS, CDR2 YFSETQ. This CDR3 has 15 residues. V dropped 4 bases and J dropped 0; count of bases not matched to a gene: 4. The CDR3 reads CASSKDRGNSYEQYF. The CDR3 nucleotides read TGCGCCAGCAGCAAGGACAGGGGGAACTCCTACGAGCAGTACTTC.

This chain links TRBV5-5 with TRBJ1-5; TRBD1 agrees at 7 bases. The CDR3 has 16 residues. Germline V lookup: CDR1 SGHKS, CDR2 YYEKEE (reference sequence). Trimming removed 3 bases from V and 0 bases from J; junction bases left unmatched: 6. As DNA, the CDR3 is TGTGCCAGCAGCTCTGGACAGGACTATAGCAATCAGCCCCAGCATTTT. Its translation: CASSSGQDYSNQPQHF.

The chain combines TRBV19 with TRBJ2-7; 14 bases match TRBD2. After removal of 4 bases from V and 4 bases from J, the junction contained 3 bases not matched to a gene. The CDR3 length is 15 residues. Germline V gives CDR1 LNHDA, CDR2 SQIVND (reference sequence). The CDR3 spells CASSRTSGGQYEQYF. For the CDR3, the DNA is TGTGCCAGTAGTAGGACTAGCGGGGGGCAGTACGAGCAGTACTTC.

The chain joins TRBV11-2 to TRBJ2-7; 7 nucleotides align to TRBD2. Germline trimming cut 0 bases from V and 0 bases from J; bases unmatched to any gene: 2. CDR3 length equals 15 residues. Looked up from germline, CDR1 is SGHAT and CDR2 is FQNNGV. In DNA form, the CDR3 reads TGTGCCAGCAGCTTAGATTGGACTAGCTCCTACGAGCAGTACTTC. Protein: CASSLDWTSSYEQYF.

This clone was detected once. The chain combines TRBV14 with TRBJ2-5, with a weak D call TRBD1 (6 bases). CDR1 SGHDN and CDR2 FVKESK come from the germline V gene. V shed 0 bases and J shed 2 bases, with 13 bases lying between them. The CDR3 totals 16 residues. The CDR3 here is CASSQDLGQIQETQYF. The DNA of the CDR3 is TGTGCCAGCAGCCAAGATTTGGGACAAATACAAGAGACCCAGTACTTC.

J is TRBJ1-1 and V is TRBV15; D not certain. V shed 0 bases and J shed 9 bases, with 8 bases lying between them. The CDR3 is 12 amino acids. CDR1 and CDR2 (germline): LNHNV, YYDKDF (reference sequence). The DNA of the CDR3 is TGTGCCACCAGCAGAGATCGTTATCAAGCTTTCTTT. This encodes CATSRDRYQAFF.

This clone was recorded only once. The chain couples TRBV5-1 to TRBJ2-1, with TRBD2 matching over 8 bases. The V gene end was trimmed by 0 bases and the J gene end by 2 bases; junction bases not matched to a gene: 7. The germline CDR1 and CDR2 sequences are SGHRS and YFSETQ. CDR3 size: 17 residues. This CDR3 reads CASSLAPSGGTYNEQFF. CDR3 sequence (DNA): TGCGCCAGCAGCTTGGCCCCCTCGGGAGGGACCTACAATGAGCAGTTCTTC.